Below, 11 T cell receptor beta chains from the same sample are listed, as sequenced in a study of regulatory T cells in long-lasting Graves disease. Sequencing libraries for TCR beta were prepared with iRepertoire HTBI primers and Arm-PCR of CDR3 regions. TCRdb reprocessed the multiplex PCR reads with MiXCR, giving one entry per CDR3 protein. The profile covers over 650,000 distinct CDR3 sequences, with 30% appearing a single time and roughly 40% taken by the ten largest. Documented time point: persistent/refractory GD, antithyroid drugs over 5 years with positive TRAb. RNA from PBMCs was the source of the TCR library. The sample was peripheral blood mononuclear cells (PBMCs), taken when the disease was refractory, from a patient treated with antithyroid drugs. These receptors came from a female donor with Graves disease.

Ten or more counts support this clonotype. The V gene is TRBV28, the J gene TRBJ1-2; 9 bases are a match to TRBD1. The germline CDR1 and CDR2 sequences are MDHEN and SYDVKM. The junction had 7 bases not matched to a gene; V was cut back by 4 bases and J by 7 bases. The CDR3 spans 14 residues. CDR3 nucleotides: TGTGCCAGCAGTTCTACAGGGGGCAGCTCTGGCTACACCTTC. It encodes CASSSTGGSSGYTF.

This clonotype has at least ten counts. The J gene is TRBJ1-2, the V gene TRBV28; 7 bases are a match to TRBD1. CDR1 and CDR2 from the germline V gene are MDHEN and SYDVKM. The trim removed 10 bases at V and 5 bases at J, leaving 13 bases unmatched. This CDR3 comprises 14 residues. This CDR3 is CATYQGGPHYGYTF. DNA for the CDR3: TGTGCCACCTACCAGGGGGGCCCTCATTATGGCTACACCTTC.

The chain couples TRBV11-2 to TRBJ2-3; 7 nucleotides agree with TRBD2. Germline lookup yields CDR1 SGHAT and CDR2 FQNNGV. V lost 5 bases, J lost 8 bases, and 19 bases stayed unmatched. The CDR3 totals 17 residues. CDR3 in DNA: TGTGCCAGCAGCCCAAATAGCGGGCGGGAGAAATGGGGTACGCAGTATTTT. Amino acid sequence: CASSPNSGREKWGTQYF. The entire variable domain, with the rest obtained from reference TRBV11-2 and TRBJ2-3, is as follows: EAGVAQSPRYKIIEKRQSVAFWCNPISGHATLYWYQQILGQGPKLLIQFQNNGVVDDSQLPKDRFSAERLKGVDSTLKIQPAKLEDSAVYLCASSPNSGREKWGTQYFGPGTRLTVL.

This clonotype is medium-sized. The chain uses TRBV20-1 and TRBJ2-4, with D possibly TRBD2 on 6 matching bases. Germline lookup yields CDR1 DFQATT and CDR2 SNEGSKA (reference sequence). The CDR3 length is 13 residues. In DNA, the CDR3 is TGCAGAGCGAGGAGGGGTTTTATGGACATTCAGTACTTC. Protein product: CRARRGFMDIQYF.

This clonotype was seen many times. The chain has TRBV28 and TRBJ1-1; TRBD1 matches 7 bases. The length of the CDR3 is 15 residues. The J segment lost 5 bases and the V segment lost 5 bases, leaving 11 bases of the junction unmatched. Germline lookup yields CDR1 MDHEN and CDR2 SYDVKM. DNA for the CDR3: TGTGCCAGCAGTCCCCGGACAGGCCAAGGGACTGAAGCTTTCTTT. Its translation is CASSPRTGQGTEAFF. The full variable domain, in which reference TRBV28 and TRBJ1-1 provide the parts outside the CDR3, is DVKVTQSSRYLVKRTGEKVFLECVQDMDHENMFWYRQDPGLGLRLIYFSYDVKMKEKGDIPEGYSVSREKKERFSLILESASTNQTSMYLCASSPRTGQGTEAFFGQGTRLTVV.

This chain joins TRBV12-3 or TRBV12-4 and TRBJ1-5; a possible D gene is TRBD1 (5 bases). There are 14 residues in the CDR3. With 5 bases removed from V and 0 bases from J, the gap between germline ends came to 8 bases. CDR3 sequence reads: CASSIRVSNQPQHF. The CDR3 DNA reads TGTGCCAGCAGTATCAGGGTTAGCAATCAGCCCCAGCATTTT.

This chain links TRBV19 with TRBJ1-5; unclear D gene. This CDR3 has 15 residues. CDR1 is LNHDA, CDR2 SQIVND, per germline (reference sequence). The V gene lost 1 base and the J gene lost 2 bases, with 9 bases spanning the gap. DNA of the CDR3: TGTGCCAGTAGTATAGCGGATTTGGGCAATCAGCCCCAGCATTTT. This gives the protein CASSIADLGNQPQHF.

This clonotype was counted only a few times. The chain employs TRBV6-1 and TRBJ2-7; 7 bases are a match to TRBD2. This CDR3 is 15 amino acids long. V was pared by 6 bases and J by 3 bases, with 11 bases of the junction left unmatched. Germline V lookup: CDR1 MNHNS, CDR2 SASEGT. The CDR3 is CASSSGGYLGYEQYF. The CDR3 region has the DNA TGTGCCAGCAGCTCGGGGGGATACTTAGGCTACGAGCAGTACTTC.

Only a few counts were recorded for this clonotype. The chain links TRBV9 to TRBJ2-5, with a tentative D call TRBD2 (5 bases). Germline V gene data show CDR1 as SGDLS and CDR2 as YYNGEE. V lost 2 bases, J lost 3 bases, and 23 bases lay in between. CDR3 length: 18 residues. The CDR3 DNA follows: TGTGCCAGCAGCGTCCCCTCCCCCGGGGTAGCGAGCGAAGAGACCCAGTACTTC. Its protein is CASSVPSPGVASEETQYF.

V gene TRBV6-1 combines with J gene TRBJ2-7, with a weak D call TRBD2 (7 bases). CDR3 length equals 15 residues. V lost 6 bases to trimming and J lost 6 bases, with 21 bases between them. CDR1 is MNHNS and CDR2 is SASEGT in the germline V gene. This CDR3 reads CASRDPGPGGLEQYF. The CDR3 region has the DNA TGTGCCAGCAGGGACCCGGGACCGGGGGGCCTCGAGCAGTACTTC.

This clonotype was seen a handful of times. This chain links TRBV12-3 or TRBV12-4 with TRBJ2-1; 10 bases fit TRBD2. Trimming removed 10 bases from V and 5 bases from J; junction bases left unmatched: 5. The CDR3 covers 13 residues. CDR3 sequence: CATALAGNNEQFF. The CDR3 DNA follows: TGTGCCACCGCACTAGCGGGAAACAATGAGCAGTTCTTC.